The present T cell receptor beta chain was sequenced within a study of T-cell reconstitution after alpha-beta-depleted transplantation in children. This clonotype showed up just a few times. Its target is unknown. Preparation of the TCRbeta library was carried out with unique molecular identifiers. TCRdb passed the PCR reads through MiXCR, listing each CDR3 protein once. This table holds approximately 500,000 distinct CDR3 sequences, 25% to 30% found once. General study points: Newly produced T cells mostly provided counts and TCRbeta diversity after one year, as hyperexpanded clones declined. Elevated TCRbeta diversity at day 60 was traced, in some patients, to surviving recipient T cells and thymic progenitors. Several hundred graft clones that had expanded were reportedly the source of alpha-beta T cells about two months after transplant.

The germline CDR1 and CDR2 sequences are SGHRS and YFSETQ. The CDR3 loop spans 15 amino acids. The V and J ends lost 0 bases and 1 base respectively, with 9 bases between them. The sample was PBMCs, taken before TCRalphabeta/CD19-depleted stem cell transplant. The sequence derives from a boy less than two years old with Wiskott-Aldrich syndrome, due to receive a stem cell transplant. The V gene is TRBV5-1, the J gene TRBJ2-3, with unresolved D. The CDR3 coding sequence is TGCGCCAGCAGCTTGGAACGCCGGGGCACAGATACGCAGTATTTT. Amino acids: CASSLERRGTDTQYF.